These T cell receptor beta chains were read from a single sample in a study of shared T cell receptors in the human thymus. Here immunoSEQ multiplex PCR was the method, and the copy in TCRdb shows in-frame clones only, minus some. Among 63,000 or so clones listed, nearly 95% were seen once. The sequencing input was thymocytes. Every receptor here comes from a human donor. Both conserved end residues are part of each CDR3. The order of the fields is clone size, V gene, CDR3 protein. Size tells how often a clone was seen (once, few, many) or the class of an expanded clone, and some rows leave it out.

NA,TRBV7-3,CASSQQAEDTDTQYF
NA,TRBV5-6,CASSHRSTGTVYNSPLHF
NA,TRBV7-2,CASSLVRIAGDSYEQYF
NA,TRBV9,CASSARSVTSGGSGANVLTF
NA,TRBV7-2,CASSLVGDRNSPLHF
once,TRBV4-1,CASSHPGTGSLGDTIYF
NA,TRBV28,CASSQQGLKSRRDTEAFF
NA,TRBV6-4,CASSDVRTGSDTEAFF
NA,TRBV5-1,CASSFSGGWETQYF
NA,TRBV27,CASSRQGSYNEQFF
NA,TRBV19,CASSIVKGGEQFF
NA,TRBV7-2,CASSLWGRGGTKEQFF
NA,TRBV9,CASSPPGPPVIYGYTF
NA,TRBV6-1,CASSDPETQYF
NA,TRBV4-1,CASSQDPFYGYTF
NA,TRBV25-1,CASSEGQYSNQPQHF
NA,TRBV7-3,CASSLSGGTSTDTQYF
NA,TRBV4-1,CASSQDRQGNTIYF
NA,TRBV2,CASSEDSRDRHLNYTEAFF
NA,TRBV7-2,CASSPGTGRSGYTF
once,TRBV28,CASSPPRDPTRTDTQYF
once,TRBV19,CASSIDRPGQGAYEQYF
NA,TRBV5-1,CASSLANRYGYTF
NA,TRBV11-2,CASQTHGGQSYEQYF
NA,TRBV7-9,CASSSRPAPSEAAEQYF
NA,TRBV7-2,CASSLVFWTSSYNEQFF
NA,TRBV4-3,CASSQVRGPYQGPEAFF
NA,TRBV7-7,CASSPGTPTYEQYF
NA,TRBV28,CASSFRQGTSTDTQYF
once,TRBV4-1,CASSPRSSTAGAYNEQFF
NA,TRBV7-8,CASSPGQEYSNQPQHF
NA,TRBV6-1,CASSEPATNEKLFF
NA,TRBV7-4,CASSSDAGLSYNEQFF
NA,TRBV4-3,CASSQDIRGSETQYF
NA,TRBV27,CASSPWPLSYEQYF
NA,TRBV6-5,CASSPQRGVYNEQFF
NA,TRBV5-6,CASSPRRTGDNQPQHF
NA,TRBV25-1,CASSGRDRDEKLFF
NA,TRBV5-4,CASSGNRPGQGPEAFF
NA,TRBV7-9,CASSLARESNTGELFF
NA,TRBV5-6,CASSLGRGFLYEQYF
NA,TRBV6-1,CASRSNTGELFF
NA,TRBV5-1,CASSPRRDRSTDTQYF
NA,TRBV7-6,CASSLIYLREQYF
NA,TRBV28,CASSVHRGPSYNEQFF
NA,TRBV19,CASSPTPGQGAMNQPQHF
NA,TRBV28,CASSQVGRKNTEAFF
NA,TRBV18,CASSGPQGLLYEQYF
NA,TRBV7-9,CASSLEVRGRRHTEAFF
NA,TRBV4-3,CASSQARRGEGHTEAFF
NA,TRBV7-9,CASSRPNYGYTF